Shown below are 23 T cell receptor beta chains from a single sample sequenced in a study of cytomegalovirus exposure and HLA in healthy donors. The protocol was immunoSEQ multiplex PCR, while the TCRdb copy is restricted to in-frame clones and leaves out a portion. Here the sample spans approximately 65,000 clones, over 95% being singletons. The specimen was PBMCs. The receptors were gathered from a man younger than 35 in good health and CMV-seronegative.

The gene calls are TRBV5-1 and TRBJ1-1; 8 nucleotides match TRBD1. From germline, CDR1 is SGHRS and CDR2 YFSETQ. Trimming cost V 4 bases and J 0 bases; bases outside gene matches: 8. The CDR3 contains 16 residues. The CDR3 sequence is CASSEADRAMNTEAFF. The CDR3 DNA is TGCGCCAGCAGCGAAGCGGACAGGGCCATGAACACTGAAGCTTTCTTT.

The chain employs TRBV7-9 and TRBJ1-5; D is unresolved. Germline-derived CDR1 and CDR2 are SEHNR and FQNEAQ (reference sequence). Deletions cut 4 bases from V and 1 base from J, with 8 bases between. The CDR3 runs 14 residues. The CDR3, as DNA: TGTGCCAGCAGCTCACTAGGGAGCAATCAGCCCCAGCATTTT. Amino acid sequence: CASSSLGSNQPQHF. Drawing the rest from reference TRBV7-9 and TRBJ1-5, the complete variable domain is DTGVSQNPRHKITKRGQNVTFRCDPISEHNRLYWYRQTLGQGPEFLTYFQNEAQLEKSRLLSDRFSAERPKGSFSTLEIQRTEQGDSAMYLCASSSLGSNQPQHFGDGTRLSIL.

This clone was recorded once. CDR3 sequence: CASSRGPDYGYTF. The CDR3 bases are TGTGCCAGCAGCAGGGGGCCAGACTATGGCTACACCTTC. The chain recombines TRBV5-6 with TRBJ1-2, with 7 bases fitting TRBD1. Germline values: CDR1 SGHDT, CDR2 YYEEEE. Trimming took 4 bases from V and 3 from J; bases not matched to a gene: 3. CDR3 size: 13 residues. Filled out from reference TRBV5-6 and TRBJ1-2, the complete variable domain reads DAGVTQSPTHLIKTRGQQVTLRCSPKSGHDTVSWYQQALGQGPQFIFQYYEEEERQRGNFPDRFSGHQFPNYSSELNVNALLLGDSALYLCASSRGPDYGYTFGSGTRLTVV.

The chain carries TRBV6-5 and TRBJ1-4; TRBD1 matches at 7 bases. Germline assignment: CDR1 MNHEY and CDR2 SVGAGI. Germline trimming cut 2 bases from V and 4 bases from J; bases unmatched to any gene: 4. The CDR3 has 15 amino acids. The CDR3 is CASSYGTDYNEKLFF. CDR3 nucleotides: TGTGCCAGCAGTTACGGGACAGACTATAATGAAAAACTGTTTTTT.

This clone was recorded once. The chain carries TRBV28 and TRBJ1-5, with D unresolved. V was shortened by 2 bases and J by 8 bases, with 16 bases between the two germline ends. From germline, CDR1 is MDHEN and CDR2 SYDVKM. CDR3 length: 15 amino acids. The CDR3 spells CASSLGSGTVKPQHF. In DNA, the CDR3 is TGTGCCAGCAGTTTAGGATCAGGAACGGTGAAGCCCCAGCATTTT.

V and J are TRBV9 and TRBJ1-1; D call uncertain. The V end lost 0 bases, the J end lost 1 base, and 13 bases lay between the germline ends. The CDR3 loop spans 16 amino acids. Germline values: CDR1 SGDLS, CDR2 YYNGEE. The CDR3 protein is CASSVGGSAGNTEAFF. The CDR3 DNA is TGTGCCAGCAGCGTAGGAGGGTCCGCGGGGAACACTGAAGCTTTCTTT.

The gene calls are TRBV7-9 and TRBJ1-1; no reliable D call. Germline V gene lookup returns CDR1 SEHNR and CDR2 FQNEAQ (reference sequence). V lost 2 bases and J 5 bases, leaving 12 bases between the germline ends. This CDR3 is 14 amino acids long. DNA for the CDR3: TGTGCCAGCAGCTTAACCCTAGCGGGAACTGAAGCTTTCTTT. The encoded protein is CASSLTLAGTEAFF.

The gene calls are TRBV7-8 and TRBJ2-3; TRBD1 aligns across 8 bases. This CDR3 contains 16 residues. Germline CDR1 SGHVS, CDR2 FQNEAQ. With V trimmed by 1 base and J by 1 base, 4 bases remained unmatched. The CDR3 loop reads CASSLDVTGGTDTQYF. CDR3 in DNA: TGTGCCAGCAGCTTAGATGTGACAGGGGGCACAGATACGCAGTATTTT.

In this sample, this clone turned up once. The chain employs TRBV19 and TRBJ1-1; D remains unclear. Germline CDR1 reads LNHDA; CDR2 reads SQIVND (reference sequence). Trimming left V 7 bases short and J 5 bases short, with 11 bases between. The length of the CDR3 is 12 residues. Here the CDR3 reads CASMRGRTEAFF. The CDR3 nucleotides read TGTGCCAGTATGCGGGGAAGGACTGAAGCTTTCTTT.

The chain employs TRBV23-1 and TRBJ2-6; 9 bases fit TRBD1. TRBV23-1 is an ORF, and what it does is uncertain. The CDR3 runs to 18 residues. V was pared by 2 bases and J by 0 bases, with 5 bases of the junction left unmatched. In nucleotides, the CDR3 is TGCGCCAGCAGTCAACGGACAGGGGCCCTCTCTGGGGCCAACGTCCTGACTTTC. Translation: CASSQRTGALSGANVLTF.

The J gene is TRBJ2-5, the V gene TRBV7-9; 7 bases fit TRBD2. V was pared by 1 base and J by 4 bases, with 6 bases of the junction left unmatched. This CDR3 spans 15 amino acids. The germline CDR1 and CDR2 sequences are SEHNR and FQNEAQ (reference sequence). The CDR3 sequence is CASSLVAGAAETQYF. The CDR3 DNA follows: TGTGCCAGCAGCTTAGTGGCGGGAGCAGCAGAGACCCAGTACTTC. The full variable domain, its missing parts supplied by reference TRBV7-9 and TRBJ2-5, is DTGVSQNPRHKITKRGQNVTFRCDPISEHNRLYWYRQTLGQGPEFLTYFQNEAQLEKSRLLSDRFSAERPKGSFSTLEIQRTEQGDSAMYLCASSLVAGAAETQYFGPGTRLLVL.

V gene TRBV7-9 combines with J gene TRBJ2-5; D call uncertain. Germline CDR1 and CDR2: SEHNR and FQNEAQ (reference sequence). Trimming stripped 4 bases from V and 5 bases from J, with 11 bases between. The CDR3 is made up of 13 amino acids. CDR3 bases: TGTGCCAGCAGCTCAGACAACCTCGAGACCCAGTACTTC. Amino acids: CASSSDNLETQYF.

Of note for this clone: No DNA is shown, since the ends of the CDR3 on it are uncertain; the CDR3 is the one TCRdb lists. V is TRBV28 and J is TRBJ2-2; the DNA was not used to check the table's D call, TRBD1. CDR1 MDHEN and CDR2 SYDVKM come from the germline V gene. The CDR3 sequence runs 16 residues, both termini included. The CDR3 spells CASSSSGRVNTGELFF.

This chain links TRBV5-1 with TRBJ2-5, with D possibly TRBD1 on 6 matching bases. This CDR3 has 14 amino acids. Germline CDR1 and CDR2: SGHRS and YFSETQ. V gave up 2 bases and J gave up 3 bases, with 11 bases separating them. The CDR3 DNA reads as TGCGCCAGCAGCTTAGAGGGGGTTGAAGAGACCCAGTACTTC. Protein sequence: CASSLEGVEETQYF.

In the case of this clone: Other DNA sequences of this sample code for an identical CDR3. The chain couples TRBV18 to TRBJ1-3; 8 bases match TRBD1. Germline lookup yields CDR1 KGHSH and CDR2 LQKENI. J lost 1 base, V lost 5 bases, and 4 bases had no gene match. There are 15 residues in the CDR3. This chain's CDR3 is CASSVTGDSGNTIYF. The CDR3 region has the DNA TGTGCCAGCTCAGTGACAGGGGATTCTGGAAACACCATATATTTT.

CDR3 in amino acids: CASSQARWGANVLTF. In DNA, the CDR3 is TGTGCCAGCAGCCAAGCCCGGTGGGGGGCCAACGTCCTGACTTTC. The J gene is TRBJ2-6, the V gene TRBV14; D is ambiguous. This CDR3 spans 15 amino acids. Trimming took 1 base from V and 4 from J, leaving 8 bases between them. Germline V lookup: CDR1 SGHDN, CDR2 FVKESK.

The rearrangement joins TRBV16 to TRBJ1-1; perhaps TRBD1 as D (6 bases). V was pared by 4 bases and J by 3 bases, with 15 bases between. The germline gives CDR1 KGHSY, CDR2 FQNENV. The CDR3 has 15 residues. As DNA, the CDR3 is TGTGCCAGCAGCCGCCTCTACAGGGAGTACACTGAAGCTTTCTTT. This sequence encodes CASSRLYREYTEAFF.

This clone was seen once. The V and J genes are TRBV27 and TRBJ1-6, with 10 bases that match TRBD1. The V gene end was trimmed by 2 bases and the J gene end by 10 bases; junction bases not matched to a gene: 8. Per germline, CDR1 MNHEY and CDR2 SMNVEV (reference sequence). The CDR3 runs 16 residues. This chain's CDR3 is CASSLGTGVAGSPLHF. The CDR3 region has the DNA TGTGCCAGCAGTTTAGGGACAGGGGTTGCGGGGTCACCCCTCCACTTT.

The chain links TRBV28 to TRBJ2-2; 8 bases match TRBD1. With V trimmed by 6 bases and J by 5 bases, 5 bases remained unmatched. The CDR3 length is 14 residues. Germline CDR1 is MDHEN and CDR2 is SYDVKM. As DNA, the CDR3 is TGTGCCAGCAGGCGGACAGGGCGGACCGGGGAGCTGTTTTTT. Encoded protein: CASRRTGRTGELFF. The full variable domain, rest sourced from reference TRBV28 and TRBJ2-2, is DVKVTQSSRYLVKRTGEKVFLECVQDMDHENMFWYRQDPGLGLRLIYFSYDVKMKEKGDIPEGYSVSREKKERFSLILESASTNQTSMYLCASRRTGRTGELFFGEGSRLTVL.

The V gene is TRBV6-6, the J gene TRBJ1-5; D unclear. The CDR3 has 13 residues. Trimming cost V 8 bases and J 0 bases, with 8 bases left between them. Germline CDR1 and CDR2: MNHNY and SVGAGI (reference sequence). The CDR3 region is CASVGISNQPQHF. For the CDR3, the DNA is TGTGCCAGCGTTGGCATTAGCAATCAGCCCCAGCATTTT.

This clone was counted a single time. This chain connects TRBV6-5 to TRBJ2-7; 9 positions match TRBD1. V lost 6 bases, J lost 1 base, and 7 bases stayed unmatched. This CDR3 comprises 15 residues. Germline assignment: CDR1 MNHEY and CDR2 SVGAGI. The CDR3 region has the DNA TGTGCCAGCAGGGTATACAGGGGGCAATCCTACGAGCAGTACTTC. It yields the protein CASRVYRGQSYEQYF.

This chain's CDR3 is CASSSGTGRPWGTEQYF. In nucleotides, the CDR3 is TGTGCCAGCAGCTCCGGGACAGGGAGGCCCTGGGGGACCGAGCAGTACTTC. V and J are TRBV11-1 and TRBJ2-7; 9 bases are shared with TRBD1. With 4 bases clipped from V and 6 bases from J, the junction kept 16 bases outside the gene matches. The germline gives CDR1 SGHAT, CDR2 FQDESV (reference sequence). The CDR3 is 17 amino acids.

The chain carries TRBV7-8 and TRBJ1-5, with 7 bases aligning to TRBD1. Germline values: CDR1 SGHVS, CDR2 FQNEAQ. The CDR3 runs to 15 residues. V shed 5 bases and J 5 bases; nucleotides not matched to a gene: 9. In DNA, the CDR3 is TGTGCCAGCAGCGCACACAGGGGTGGCGATCAGCCCCAGCATTTT. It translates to CASSAHRGGDQPQHF.